This is a list of T cell receptor beta chains from one sample in a study of T cells after yellow fever vaccination. TCRdb reprocessed the 5' RACE reads with MiXCR, giving one entry per CDR3 protein. The table includes around 350,000 distinct CDR3 sequences, around 10% detected once. This material consisted of PBMCs, taken on the day of the first yellow fever vaccination. The source of these receptors is a man aged 18-30 years who received the YFV17D yellow fever vaccine. Both conserved end residues are part of each CDR3. A D gene is named only where the DNA matches it firmly. Some rows have no size entry. The others give once, few or many, or a class for an expanded clone.

CDR3 protein | CDR3 DNA | V gene | D gene | J gene | clone size
CASSWTSGDPTDTQYF | TGTGCCAGCAGCTGGACTAGCGGGGACCCCACAGATACGCAGTATTTT | TRBV6-2/TRBV6-3 | TRBD2 | TRBJ2-3 | -
CASSAVGDQNTEAFF | TGCGCCAGCAGCGCCGTCGGGGACCAAAACACTGAAGCTTTCTTT | TRBV5-1 | - | TRBJ1-1 | many
CASSTSKDLFTEAFF | TGTGCCAGCAGCACCAGTAAGGATTTGTTCACTGAAGCTTTCTTT | TRBV7-8 | - | TRBJ1-1 | few
CASSLVLTTDTQYF | TGCGCCAGCAGCTTGGTTCTGACCACAGATACGCAGTATTTT | TRBV5-1 | - | TRBJ2-3 | many
CASSLRPGTSGGVHTGELFF | TGTGCCAGCAGCCTACGACCCGGGACTAGCGGGGGGGTTCACACCGGGGAGCTGTTTTTT | TRBV6-2/TRBV6-3 | TRBD2 | TRBJ2-2 | many
CASSSDLGDNEQFF | TGTGCCAGCAGTTCCGACCTCGGGGACAATGAGCAGTTCTTC | TRBV6-4 | - | TRBJ2-1 | few
CASSYTGPRDRGPSINTGELFF | TGTGCCAGCAGTTACACAGGCCCCCGGGACAGGGGGCCTTCGATCAACACCGGGGAGCTGTTTTTT | TRBV6-2/TRBV6-3 | TRBD1 | TRBJ2-2 | -
CASRLQGVGEKLFF | TGTGCCAGCAGGCTCCAGGGTGTTGGTGAAAAACTGTTTTTT | TRBV12-3/TRBV12-4 | - | TRBJ1-4 | few
CASSQGMRGLGEQYF | TGTGCCAGCAGCCAAGGAATGAGGGGGCTAGGCGAGCAGTACTTC | TRBV4-2 | TRBD1 | TRBJ2-7 | many
CATRTKGTTGELFF | TGTGCCACCAGGACCAAAGGGACCACCGGGGAGCTGTTTTTT | TRBV15 | - | TRBJ2-2 | -
CASTKLLSPNEQFF | TGTGCCAGCACCAAACTCCTTTCCCCCAATGAGCAGTTCTTC | TRBV6-1 | - | TRBJ2-1 | -
CASSYDSRGLAAFF | TGTGCCAGCAGTTACGATAGCAGGGGGCTTGCAGCTTTCTTT | TRBV6-2/TRBV6-3 | TRBD1 | TRBJ1-1 | -
CSAREGGQGRGYGYTF | TGCAGTGCTAGAGAGGGAGGACAGGGAAGGGGCTATGGCTACACCTTC | TRBV20-1 | TRBD1 | TRBJ1-2 | -
CSARIQVGGSSPLHF | TGCAGTGCTAGAATTCAGGTGGGGGGCAGTTCACCCCTCCACTTT | TRBV20-1 | - | TRBJ1-6 | -
CASSYSSPLHF | TGTGCCAGCAGTTACTCTTCACCCCTCCACTTT | TRBV6-2/TRBV6-3 | - | TRBJ1-6 | few
CAISLGVYNEQFF | TGTGCCATCAGCCTGGGGGTGTACAATGAGCAGTTCTTC | TRBV10-3 | - | TRBJ2-1 | few
CASSLGATGGHEQFF | TGTGCCAGCAGCTTAGGTGCGACAGGGGGCCATGAGCAGTTCTTC | TRBV7-8 | TRBD1 | TRBJ2-1 | -
CASSQLGGLAFF | TGTGCCAGCAGCCAACTCGGCGGTCTGGCTTTCTTT | TRBV3-1 | - | TRBJ1-1 | few
CASSFNGYTF | TGTGCCAGCAGTTTTAATGGCTACACCTTC | TRBV28 | - | TRBJ1-2 | -
CATSRHLQGSGGFWAYEQYF | TGTGCCACCAGCAGACATCTGCAGGGCAGCGGGGGGTTCTGGGCCTACGAGCAGTACTTC | TRBV15 | TRBD2 | TRBJ2-7 | -
CASSQRDRGVAFF | TGTGCCAGCAGCCAAAGAGACCGGGGAGTAGCTTTCTTT | TRBV3-1 | - | TRBJ1-1 | -
CSARDRVQETQYF | TGCAGTGCTAGAGACAGGGTCCAAGAGACCCAGTACTTC | TRBV20-1 | - | TRBJ2-5 | many